The 19 T cell receptor beta chains in this list originate from one sample, sequenced in a study of T-cell memory formation after mild COVID-19. Each CDR3 protein is one row after TCRdb ran MiXCR on the 5' RACE reads. The table has 40,000 to 55,000 distinct CDR3 sequences, 7.3% seen once. The source material was PBMCs or a T cell subset sorted from them (not recorded which). Source of these receptors: a young man who had mild COVID-19 (a few samples of this study predate the infection). Cell type and time point are not known.

The CDR3 reads CASSPGRADNSPLHF. The CDR3 DNA reads as TGTGCCAGCAGCCCTGGGAGGGCGGATAATTCACCCCTCCACTTT. V usage is TRBV7-9 and J usage is TRBJ1-6; D not resolved. V was shortened by 5 bases and J by 5 bases, with 13 bases between the two germline ends. The CDR3 has 15 amino acids. Germline-derived CDR1 and CDR2 are SEHNR and FQNEAQ (reference sequence).

This clonotype was seen many times. The CDR3, as DNA: TGCGCCAGCAGCTTTCTAGCGGGGTTTACTGGGGCCAACGTCCTGACTTTC. Its protein is CASSFLAGFTGANVLTF. The rearrangement links TRBV5-1 to TRBJ2-6; 9 positions agree with TRBD2. The CDR3 sequence is 17 residues long. Per germline, CDR1 SGHRS and CDR2 YFSETQ. Germline trimming cut 2 bases from V and 2 bases from J; bases unmatched to any gene: 5.

V usage is TRBV7-2 and J usage is TRBJ2-1, with D possibly TRBD1 on 5 matching bases. The CDR3 contains 14 residues. CDR1 and CDR2 (germline): SGHTA, FQGNSA. V was clipped by 3 bases and J by 5 bases, with 11 bases between them. This CDR3 is CASSFTPGNNEQFF. CDR3 DNA: TGTGCCAGCAGCTTCACTCCAGGGAACAATGAGCAGTTCTTC.

This clonotype was picked up many times. The chain links TRBV20-1 to TRBJ1-5, with D perhaps matching TRBD1 (5 bases). Trimming removed 0 bases at V and 2 bases at J, with 26 bases between. Germline V gene lookup returns CDR1 DFQATT and CDR2 SNEGSKA (reference sequence). The CDR3 loop spans 20 amino acids. Written as DNA, the CDR3 is TGCAGTGCTAGAGACTACCTACAGGAAATTTCTCGCAGGGGCAATCAGCCCCAGCATTTT. This encodes CSARDYLQEISRRGNQPQHF.

The chain carries TRBV7-9 and TRBJ1-5; a weak D match, TRBD1 (5 bases). Per germline, CDR1 SEHNR and CDR2 FQNEAQ (reference sequence). V lost 4 bases to trimming and J lost 5 bases, with 9 bases between them. This CDR3 comprises 13 residues. CDR3 in DNA: TGTGCCAGCAGCTCCCAGGGTGATCAGCCCCAGCATTTT. As protein: CASSSQGDQPQHF.

This clonotype has just a few counts. The V call is TRBV7-2, the J call TRBJ1-1; 7 bases match TRBD1. The CDR3 covers 15 residues. In germline, CDR1 is SGHTA, CDR2 FQGNSA. The V segment lost 4 bases and the J segment 1 base; nucleotides outside the gene matches: 6. As DNA, the CDR3 is TGTGCCAGCAGCTCACAGGGGTGGGGGAACACTGAAGCTTTCTTT. Amino acids: CASSSQGWGNTEAFF.

The table lists this clonotype with many counts. The chain uses TRBV5-5 and TRBJ2-7, with D perhaps matching TRBD1 (6 bases). V shed 2 bases and J shed 9 bases, with 12 bases lying between them. CDR1 SGHKS and CDR2 YYEKEE come from the germline V gene (reference sequence). This CDR3 has 12 amino acids. The CDR3: CASSLTGFGQYV. Written as DNA, the CDR3 is TGTGCCAGCAGCTTAACAGGGTTCGGGCAGTACGTC.

On this clonotype itself: Because the CDR3 is missing its conserved closing phenylalanine or tryptophan, this is likely a read error. The DNA is omitted, as the CDR3 cannot be located on it reliably, and the CDR3 follows TCRdb's listing. The CDR3 protein is CASSAGRDRGPGGV. The chain employs TRBV6-6 and TRBJ2-3; TRBD1, as called in the table, went unchecked against the DNA. Germline CDR1 MNHNY, CDR2 SVGAGI (reference sequence). The CDR3 length equals 14 residues, ends included.

This clonotype was picked up many times. The genes are TRBV20-1 and TRBJ2-4; TRBD1 agrees at 7 bases. This CDR3 comprises 13 residues. Germline-derived CDR1 and CDR2 are DFQATT and SNEGSKA (reference sequence). Losses at the gene ends were 6 bases for V and 4 bases for J; bases not matched to a gene: 6. The CDR3 DNA reads as TGCAGTGCGCAACCGGGACAGAAAAACATTCAGTACTTC. Its translation is CSAQPGQKNIQYF.

This clonotype has a handful of counts. This chain connects TRBV4-3 to TRBJ1-6; a possible D gene is TRBD1 (6 bases). The V end was cut by 1 base, the J end by 16 bases, with 11 bases between. CDR1 is LGHNA, CDR2 YSLEER, per germline. The length of the CDR3 is 12 residues. The CDR3 protein is CASSQAQGRLHF. As DNA, the CDR3 is TGCGCCAGCAGCCAAGCACAGGGCAGGCTCCACTTT.

This clonotype was detected a few times. The rearrangement uses TRBV5-1 and TRBJ1-4; D is unresolved. The ends were cut back, 0 bases at V and 8 bases at J, with 14 bases in the middle. Germline V CDR1 and CDR2: SGHRS, YFSETQ. CDR3 length: 15 amino acids. In DNA, the CDR3 is TGCGCCAGCAGCTTGGCCGCAGGCCCTGAAGAAAAACTGTTTTTT. It is translated as CASSLAAGPEEKLFF.

In its sample, this clonotype was seen many times. The chain couples TRBV7-9 to TRBJ2-7; D is uncertain. V lost 4 bases and J lost 0, with 10 bases in between. Germline values: CDR1 SEHNR, CDR2 FQNEAQ (reference sequence). The CDR3 consists of 14 residues. This chain's CDR3 is CASSSTTGSYEQYF. The CDR3 DNA reads TGTGCCAGCAGCTCGACGACGGGCTCCTACGAGCAGTACTTC.

This clonotype was found many times. This sequence joins TRBV7-2 and TRBJ2-1; possibly TRBD1 for D (6 bases). V was cut by 4 bases and J by 4 bases, with 11 bases left in between. The germline CDR1 and CDR2 sequences are SGHTA and FQGNSA. This CDR3 spans 14 amino acids. The CDR3 nucleotides read TGTGCCAGCAGCTACCGGGACACATACAATGAGCAGTTCTTC. It encodes CASSYRDTYNEQFF.

This clonotype was seen more than once but under ten times. The chain has TRBV5-1 and TRBJ2-1; 14 nucleotides agree with TRBD2. Trimming cost V 4 bases and J 12 bases; bases outside gene matches: 6. The germline gives CDR1 SGHRS, CDR2 YFSETQ. CDR3 length equals 14 residues. CDR3 DNA: TGCGCCAGCAGCCAGGGACTAGCGGGGGCTGTGCAGTTCTTC. Translating gives CASSQGLAGAVQFF.

The sample holds many counts of this clonotype. The chain combines TRBV9 with TRBJ2-1; a possible D gene is TRBD2 (7 bases). In germline, CDR1 is SGDLS, CDR2 YYNGEE. The CDR3 is 13 residues long. Trimming shortened V by 4 bases and J by 8 bases, and 13 bases separated the two germline ends. DNA of the CDR3: TGTGCCAGCAGCTCAGAGGGGGGGTATGAGCAGTTCTTC. This codes for CASSSEGGYEQFF.

This clonotype has at least ten counts. This chain uses TRBV24-1 with TRBJ2-3, with D uncertain. The CDR3 is 12 amino acids. CDR1 is KGHDR and CDR2 is SFDVKD in the germline V gene. V was pared by 4 bases and J by 1 base, with 2 bases between. The CDR3 region is CATSDRTDTQYF. CDR3 nucleotides: TGTGCCACCAGTGACCGCACAGATACGCAGTATTTT.

This clonotype was observed at least ten times. V is TRBV7-2 and J is TRBJ2-6; D gene uncertain. V was clipped by 1 base and J by 0 bases, with 10 bases between them. The CDR3 runs to 17 residues. Germline V gene sequence: CDR1 SGHTA, CDR2 FQGNSA. CDR3: CASSLVAGTSGANVLTF. The DNA of the CDR3 is TGTGCCAGCAGCTTAGTCGCCGGCACCTCTGGGGCCAACGTCCTGACTTTC.

This clonotype was seen more than once but under ten times. V is TRBV5-1 and J is TRBJ1-4; perhaps TRBD1 as D (5 bases). There are 15 residues in the CDR3. Germline V CDR1 and CDR2: SGHRS, YFSETQ. With 4 bases removed from V and 0 bases from J, the gap between germline ends came to 10 bases. The CDR3 here is CASSVQGTTNEKLFF. DNA of the CDR3: TGCGCCAGCAGCGTGCAGGGAACAACTAATGAAAAACTGTTTTTT.

This clonotype was observed at least ten times. CDR3 protein: CASSQSDPNTEAFF. The CDR3 DNA reads TGTGCCAGCAGCCAATCGGACCCGAACACTGAAGCTTTCTTT. V gene TRBV3-1 combines with J gene TRBJ1-1; no clear D gene. V gave up 2 bases and J gave up 1 base, with 8 bases separating them. Germline assignment: CDR1 LGHDT and CDR2 YNNKEL (reference sequence). This CDR3 is 14 amino acids long. Based on the CDR3 plus reference TRBV3-1 and TRBJ1-1, the full variable domain is DTAVSQTPKYLVTQMGNDKSIKCEQNLGHDTMYWYKQDSKKFLKIMFSYNNKELIINETVPNRFSPKSPDKAHLNLHINSLELGDSAVYFCASSQSDPNTEAFFGQGTRLTVV.